This T cell receptor beta chain comes out of a study of blood T cells in healthy people across ages (dated by TCRdb to between 2014 and 2017). Regarding the complete study: In model experiments, template switching captured about one uniquely barcoded TCR beta cDNA molecule for every two T cells. To track age-related changes in TCR beta repertoire diversity, the study relied on deep sequencing normalized with unique cDNA molecular identifiers. Four age groups were formed from the donors: young (average approximately 16 years), middle-aged (just under 40), aged (62) and long-lived (around 82). To avoid experimental bias, donors of different ages were distributed randomly across sequencing lanes. For two donors (one aged 18 to 30 and one aged 80 or older), the study analyzed two additional independent replicas of 1 million unique cDNA reads from the same blood draw.

This clonotype was recorded a few times. Its antigen specificity is not known. No base qualities exist here, and no much larger clone lies one base off it. Library method: 5' RACE. Instrument used: Illumina HiSeq 2500. A second PCR of about 7 to 12 cycles was run with a J-beta primer mix and a sample-barcoded 5' primer. A template-switch 5' adaptor carrying 12 random nucleotides introduced a unique molecular identifier onto each TCR beta cDNA molecule. Each sample yielded at least 3 million CDR3-containing paired-end reads. First-strand cDNA synthesis was performed from all RNA using the Mint cDNA synthesis kit, with priming by a TRBC-specific oligonucleotide. After uracil-DNA glycosylase treatment, a first 18-cycle PCR used universal primers M1SS and BC2_uni_R on all cDNA. In the paper's pipeline: For normalization, 1 million high-quality reads, each with a distinct molecular identifier, were randomly selected from each sample. Reads with shared molecular identifiers were discarded instead of being binned into consensus sequences. MiTCR, set to a Q25 quality threshold and the strictest error-elimination algorithm, was used for CDR3 identification, clonotype clustering and error correction. Lower-bound total TCR beta diversity was estimated with a nonparametric unseen species model using Euler transformation. TCRdb took the public reads, trimmed them with fastp at Q25, ran MiXCR for clone calling and kept in-frame beta chains. Each entry merges the rows of one CDR3 protein and shows their most common DNA and genes. TCRdb assigned the V and J calls; the authors' analysis was not used. The sample table records 1.5 million to 2 million distinct CDR3 sequences; 28% of these occur just once. The ten most abundant clones make up 6.5% to 8.5% of the sample.

General study outcomes and caveats: As age increased, observed TCR beta diversity per million T cells dropped in a roughly linear way, and a significant reduction was already evident by age about 36. Because profiling used bulk unsorted PBMCs, naive and antigen-experienced compartments could not be compared conclusively. Donor CMV infection status was unknown, potentially confounding age-related changes in expanded clonotypes. The percentage of naive T cells measured by flow cytometry correlated strongly with observed TCR beta diversity. Compared with the aged group, the long-lived group had more naive CD4+ T cells, fewer expanded clones and increased TCR diversity, a pattern suggesting age selection. Total diversity estimates from one million sequenced T cells were considered lower bounds and underestimates.

CDR1 is given as SGHRS and CDR2 as YFSETQ, both from the germline V gene. The junction carries 13 bases between V and J, which are trimmed by 0 bases and 7 bases respectively. From cysteine to phenylalanine, the CDR3 is 15 amino acids long. Of all the DNA, just the CDR3 is kept, 45 bases in frame from base 1. The donors were some 39 Caucasian individuals from Russia, aged roughly 6 to 100 years, who were systemically healthy. Around 10 milliliters of peripheral blood were collected from each donor into EDTA-treated Vacutainer tubes. Ficoll-Paque density-gradient centrifugation was used to isolate PBMCs, with at least 7 million obtained per sample. Total RNA, at least 5.5 micrograms per sample, was extracted from PBMCs with Trizol reagent. For every donor, an aliquot of PBMCs went through flow cytometry to measure the percentages of naive CD45RAhigh/CD27high T cells.

The sample comprised blood. The chain links TRBV5-1 with TRBJ2-2, with an unclear D gene assignment. This sequence was found in a woman aged 25-40 years in good health. The DNA sequence is TGCGCCAGCAGCTTGGATAGCAGAAGAAGCGGGGAGCTGTTTTTT. This translates into CASSLDSRRSGELFF.